The 26 T cell receptor beta chains listed next were all sequenced from one sample in a study of human T cells and chemical hapten exposure. TCRdb re-analysed the RACE reads in MiXCR, keeping a single row per CDR3 protein. The table lists approximately 320,000 distinct CDR3 sequences, 5% to 6.5% of them singletons. Regarding time point: pre-sensitization, week 0. As to treatment: therapeutic diphenylcyclopropenone sensitization with weekly scalp DPC. Here the sequenced sample was whole blood, taken in connection with sensitization to the hapten diphenylcyclopropenone (DPC). These receptors all come from a woman between 18 and 29 years old with alopecia areata. Some clones in this sample may be carry-over from other donors' samples.

This clonotype was found a few times. The CDR3 reads CSAVGSIPFGRTEAFF. The CDR3 DNA follows: TGCAGCGCTGTTGGATCGATACCCTTTGGTCGAACTGAAGCTTTCTTT. V is TRBV29-1 and J is TRBJ1-1; D uncertain. V was trimmed by 7 bases and J by 5 bases, leaving 26 bases between them. The CDR3 has 16 amino acids. Germline CDR1 is SQVTM and CDR2 is ANQGSEA. The variable domain in full, completed from reference TRBV29-1 and TRBJ1-1, reads SAVISQKPSRDICQRGTSLTIQCQVDSQVTMMFWYRQQPGQSLTLIATANQGSEATYESGFVIDKFPISRPNLTFSTLTVSNMSPEDSSIYLCSAVGSIPFGRTEAFFGQGTRLTVV.

This clonotype was seen a handful of times. The rearrangement links TRBV7-2 to TRBJ1-4, with a tentative D call TRBD1 (6 bases). There are 16 residues in the CDR3. Between the trimmed V and J ends, which lost 2 bases and 7 bases, there was a span of 17 bases. Looked up from germline, CDR1 is SGHTA and CDR2 is FQGNSA. The CDR3 sequence: CASSLWGAVNGEKLFF. In DNA form, the CDR3 reads TGTGCCAGCAGCTTATGGGGGGCCGTAAATGGTGAAAAACTGTTTTTT.

This clonotype was counted ten times or more. The chain employs TRBV11-2 and TRBJ2-7, with TRBD1 identical over 8 bases. This CDR3 has 14 residues. The J segment lost 4 bases and the V segment lost 5 bases, leaving 7 bases of the junction unmatched. Germline CDR1 is SGHAT and CDR2 is FQNNGV. The CDR3 DNA follows: TGTGCCAGCAGCCGCGCCGGGACAGGATACGAGCAGTACTTC. Translation: CASSRAGTGYEQYF.

This clonotype turned up a few times. V usage is TRBV27 and J usage is TRBJ2-1; D is undetermined. Germline loops: CDR1 MNHEY, CDR2 SMNVEV (reference sequence). The CDR3 runs 16 residues. Trimming removed 1 base at V and 5 bases at J, with 15 bases between. The CDR3 nucleotides are TGTGCCAGCAGTTTATATTACGCCCGCCTGGACAATGAGCAGTTCTTC. Its protein product is CASSLYYARLDNEQFF.

The chain uses TRBV5-1 and TRBJ2-1, with 10 positions matching TRBD2. This CDR3 contains 15 residues. Germline V CDR1 and CDR2: SGHRS, YFSETQ. Trimming cost V 4 bases and J 6 bases; bases outside gene matches: 7. In DNA, the CDR3 is TGCGCCAGCAGCCCAGGACTAGCGGAACCCAATGAGCAGTTCTTC. This translates into CASSPGLAEPNEQFF. The full variable domain, with the rest looked up from reference TRBV5-1 and TRBJ2-1, is KAGVTQTPRYLIKTRGQQVTLSCSPISGHRSVSWYQQTPGQGLQFLFEYFSETQRNKGNFPGRFSGRQFSNSRSEMNVSTLELGDSALYLCASSPGLAEPNEQFFGPGTRLTVL.

This clonotype was recorded a few times. The junction differs from germline at one of its ends, possibly a read error. The CDR3 sequence is CASSLTLAGAPADF. The CDR3 DNA reads TGTGCCAGCAGCTTAACACTAGCGGGGGCCCCGGCGGATTTT. This sequence joins TRBV7-2 and TRBJ2-3; TRBD2 aligns across 11 bases. The CDR3 is made up of 14 amino acids. Germline V CDR1 and CDR2: SGHTA, FQGNSA.

The chain couples TRBV7-8 to TRBJ1-6; TRBD1 might be the D (5 bases). CDR1 and CDR2 (germline): SGHVS, FQNEAQ. The V and J ends lost 1 base and 3 bases respectively, with 10 bases between them. The CDR3 is 16 amino acids. The CDR3: CASSLGQGFYNSPLHF. CDR3 DNA sequence: TGTGCCAGCAGCTTAGGGCAGGGCTTCTATAATTCACCCCTCCACTTT. Looking up the rest from reference TRBV7-8 and TRBJ1-6 gives the full variable domain: GAGVSQSPRYKVAKRGQDVALRCDPISGHVSLFWYQQALGQGPEFLTYFQNEAQLDKSGLPSDRFFAERPEGSVSTLKIQRTQQEDSAVYLCASSLGQGFYNSPLHFGNGTRLTVT.

The genes are TRBV6-1 and TRBJ1-5; perhaps TRBD1 as D (6 bases). The V and J ends lost 8 bases and 1 base respectively, with 12 bases between them. Germline CDR1 MNHNS, CDR2 SASEGT. The CDR3 is 14 residues long. In nucleotides, the CDR3 is TGTGCCAGCTTCCCAGGGGTCAGCAATCAGCCCCAGCATTTT. Translating it yields CASFPGVSNQPQHF.

This clonotype showed up many times. The J gene is TRBJ2-3, the V gene TRBV5-1; 8 nucleotides match TRBD1. The CDR3 runs to 16 residues. V lost 0 bases, J lost 2 bases, and 5 bases stayed unmatched. Germline CDR1 and CDR2: SGHRS and YFSETQ. Here the CDR3 reads CASSLELQGVTDTQYF. CDR3 in DNA: TGCGCCAGCAGCTTGGAATTACAGGGGGTCACAGATACGCAGTATTTT.

As for this clonotype: A much more abundant neighbour one base away suggests this may be a read error. The rearrangement joins TRBV28 to TRBJ2-1, with D perhaps TRBD2 (6 bases). The end of the DNA is better explained by TRBJ2-7, so the J call may be wrong. Germline V gene data show CDR1 as MDHEN and CDR2 as SYDVKM. This CDR3 has 12 residues. CDR3 protein: CASSRGYNEQYF. The CDR3 region has the DNA TGTGCCAGCAGCCGGGGGTACAATGAGCAGTACTTC.

This clonotype was picked up a small number of times. The chain links TRBV5-5 to TRBJ2-6; TRBD1 agrees at 8 bases. The CDR3 length is 20 residues. Germline V lookup: CDR1 SGHKS, CDR2 YYEKEE (reference sequence). V was clipped by 7 bases and J by 1 base; unmatched bases: 19. CDR3 nucleotides: TGTGCCAGCCCCCGGCTTCTCCGACAGGGGAGAAAATCTGGGGCCAACGTCCTGACTTTC. Its translation: CASPRLLRQGRKSGANVLTF.

This clonotype was seen a few times. The V gene is TRBV20-1, the J gene TRBJ2-3; 10 bases align to TRBD2. CDR1 is DFQATT and CDR2 is SNEGSKA in the germline V gene (reference sequence). The CDR3 sequence is 17 residues long. The ends lost 5 bases at V and 0 bases at J; junction bases unmatched: 11. DNA for the CDR3: TGCAGTGCTCGCGGAGCGGGGGGGCCCTTAAGCACAGATACGCAGTATTTT. Translating it yields CSARGAGGPLSTDTQYF.

This clonotype was found a few times. DNA of the CDR3: TGTGCCAGCAGTTTAGTCGGCCGCGGCGAGCCCCAGCATTTT. This gives the protein CASSLVGRGEPQHF. This rearrangement joins TRBV12-3 or TRBV12-4 to TRBJ1-5; D gene uncertain. CDR3 length: 14 residues. V was clipped by 1 base and J by 8 bases, with 12 bases between them.

The chain combines TRBV2 with TRBJ1-4; D perhaps matches TRBD1 (5 bases). The CDR3 extends over 13 amino acids. CDR1 SNHLY and CDR2 FYNNEI come from the germline V gene. V shed 6 bases and J shed 8 bases, with 13 bases lying between them. As DNA, the CDR3 is TGTGCCAGCAGCAAAACAGGTGGAGAAAAACTGTTTTTT. It yields the protein CASSKTGGEKLFF.

The sample holds many counts of this clonotype. The chain couples TRBV28 to TRBJ1-2; no reliable D call. From germline, CDR1 is MDHEN and CDR2 SYDVKM. Trimming shortened V by 8 bases and J by 0 bases, and 19 bases separated the two germline ends. This CDR3 is 16 amino acids long. The CDR3 loop reads CASYALGGKANYGYTF. In DNA, the CDR3 is TGTGCCAGCTATGCTCTAGGAGGTAAAGCTAACTATGGCTACACCTTC.

The CDR3 is CSVEGAAGGYGYTF. The CDR3 DNA reads TGCAGCGTTGAAGGAGCGGCAGGGGGCTATGGCTACACCTTC. V gene TRBV29-1 combines with J gene TRBJ1-2, with 7 bases fitting TRBD1. Per germline, CDR1 SQVTM and CDR2 ANQGSEA. The CDR3 sequence is 14 residues long. The junction had 6 bases not matched to a gene; V was cut back by 1 base and J by 4 bases.

Of note for this clonotype: Being one base from a much bigger clone, this may be a read error. The chain has TRBV6-2 or TRBV6-3 and TRBJ1-6; D remains ambiguous. Looked up from germline, CDR1 is MNHEY and CDR2 is SVGEGT. The CDR3 is made up of 13 amino acids. The CDR3 is CDSSYRANSPLHF. CDR3 nucleotide sequence: TGTGACAGCAGTTACCGGGCCAATTCACCCCTCCACTTT.

This clonotype was counted ten times or more. V gene TRBV28 combines with J gene TRBJ2-7, with D unclear. Germline-derived CDR1 and CDR2 are MDHEN and SYDVKM. V was cut by 4 bases and J by 9 bases, with 19 bases left in between. This CDR3 has 14 amino acids. CDR3 region: CASSSRSNLLPQYF. DNA for the CDR3: TGTGCCAGCAGTTCCCGCTCGAACTTGCTGCCGCAGTACTTC.

The rearrangement joins TRBV9 to TRBJ2-7; maybe TRBD1 (5 bases). The CDR3 is 16 residues long. The V gene lost 2 bases and the J gene lost 0 bases, with 15 bases spanning the gap. The V gene's germline CDR1 is SGDLS and CDR2 YYNGEE. Written as DNA, the CDR3 is TGTGCCAGCAGCGTTCGTCCAGGGTCCAGCTCCTACGAGCAGTACTTC. Protein: CASSVRPGSSSYEQYF.

The sample holds many counts of this clonotype. The rearrangement joins TRBV6-6 to TRBJ1-3; TRBD1 aligns across 7 bases. This CDR3 is 13 amino acids long. J was trimmed by 9 bases and V by 6 bases; bases with no gene match: 8. CDR1 is MNHNY, CDR2 SVGAGI, per germline (reference sequence). CDR3: CASSLDREGTIYF. CDR3 nucleotide sequence: TGTGCCAGCAGCCTCGACAGGGAGGGCACCATATATTTT.

This chain connects TRBV2 to TRBJ1-1; TRBD1 is a possible D gene (5 bases). CDR1 and CDR2 from the germline V gene are SNHLY and FYNNEI. This CDR3 is built from 12 residues. Trimming stripped 2 bases from V and 11 bases from J, with 12 bases between. CDR3 in DNA: TGTGCCAGCAGTGAACTGGGGGAGGAGGCTTTCTTT. It yields the protein CASSELGEEAFF.

The count of this clonotype is one. The V gene is TRBV7-6, the J gene TRBJ2-2; D unclear. The V end was cut by 4 bases, the J end by 3 bases, with 15 bases between. The CDR3 consists of 16 residues. Germline CDR1 is SGHVS and CDR2 is FNYEAQ. The CDR3 protein is CASSSPYSGDTGELFF. The CDR3 DNA sequence: TGTGCCAGCAGCTCCCCGTATTCTGGGGACACCGGGGAGCTGTTTTTT. Using reference TRBV7-6 and TRBJ2-2 for the parts outside the CDR3, the full variable domain is GAGVSQSPRYKVTKRGQDVALRCDPISGHVSLYWYRQALGQGPEFLTYFNYEAQQDKSGLPNDRFSAERPEGSISTLTIQRTEQRDSAMYRCASSSPYSGDTGELFFGEGSRLTVL.

The chain has TRBV9 and TRBJ1-4; D may be TRBD1 (6 bases). V was cut by 3 bases and J by 5 bases, with 14 bases left in between. This CDR3 has 15 amino acids. Per the germline V gene, CDR1 is SGDLS and CDR2 is YYNGEE. The chain's CDR3 is CASSAGGQANEKLFF. The CDR3 DNA reads as TGTGCCAGCAGCGCTGGGGGGCAGGCAAATGAAAAACTGTTTTTT. The full variable domain, with the rest looked up from reference TRBV9 and TRBJ1-4, is DSGVTQTPKHLITATGQRVTLRCSPRSGDLSVYWYQQSLDQGLQFLIQYYNGEERAKGNILERFSAQQFPDLHSELNLSSLELGDSALYFCASSAGGQANEKLFFGSGTQLSVL.

This rearrangement joins TRBV7-9 to TRBJ2-5; D is uncertain. The CDR3 has 16 amino acids. Germline CDR1 and CDR2: SEHNR and FQNEAQ (reference sequence). The V end was cut by 1 base, the J end by 3 bases, with 15 bases between. CDR3 loop: CASSLVRPRFKETQYF. CDR3 DNA: TGTGCCAGCAGCTTAGTACGGCCGAGGTTTAAAGAGACCCAGTACTTC.

In this sample, this clonotype turned up many times. This chain joins TRBV10-3 and TRBJ2-3, with D perhaps matching TRBD1 (6 bases). V gave up 6 bases and J gave up 3 bases, with 10 bases separating them. Germline V lookup: CDR1 ENHRY, CDR2 SYGVKD. The CDR3 extends over 13 amino acids. The CDR3 nucleotides are TGTGCCATCAGAAAGGGGGAGACAGATACGCAGTATTTT. Translating gives CAIRKGETDTQYF.

This clonotype turned up a few times. V and J are TRBV4-1 and TRBJ2-4; D gene unclear. The V and J ends lost 1 base and 0 bases respectively, with 7 bases between them. The CDR3 has 15 amino acids. Germline CDR1 MGHRA, CDR2 YSYEKL. CDR3 region: CASSQVPLAKNIQYF. CDR3 nucleotide sequence: TGCGCCAGCAGCCAAGTTCCGCTAGCCAAAAACATTCAGTACTTC.